Listed here are 4 T cell receptor beta chains from one sample, sequenced in a study of control samples from healthy donors and cancer patients. Profiled with immunoSEQ multiplex PCR; TCRdb holds only in-frame clones, not every one. The sample includes 100,000 to 120,000 clones, 83% of them seen just once. Sequencing was done on a sample of blood. These receptors were collected from a woman aged 50 to 60 in good health.

The chain has TRBV9 and TRBJ1-3; possible D gene TRBD1, 6 bases. Trimming took off 3 bases at V and 6 bases at J, with 10 bases between the two ends. CDR1 and CDR2 (germline): SGDLS, YYNGEE. This CDR3 is built from 13 residues. The CDR3 DNA is TGTGCCAGCAGCGCGGCAGGGGAAAACACCATATATTTT. Its translation is CASSAAGENTIYF.

This rearrangement joins TRBV27 to TRBJ2-7; TRBD1 aligns across 11 bases. Germline CDR1 is MNHEY and CDR2 is SMNVEV (reference sequence). J gave up 6 bases and V 4 bases, and 5 bases lay outside the gene matches. There are 14 residues in the CDR3. The CDR3 spells CASSWGQGVSEQYF. The CDR3 bases are TGTGCCAGCAGTTGGGGACAGGGGGTATCCGAGCAGTACTTC.

This rearrangement joins TRBV4-1 to TRBJ2-5; TRBD2 matches at 11 bases. The germline V gene has CDR1 MGHRA and CDR2 YSYEKL. CDR3 length: 16 amino acids. The V and J ends lost 1 base and 2 bases, in that order; junction bases with no gene match: 3. The CDR3 sequence is CASSQGLAGIQETQYF. CDR3 sequence (DNA): TGCGCCAGCAGCCAAGGACTAGCGGGGATTCAAGAGACCCAGTACTTC.

V and J are TRBV4-1 and TRBJ1-4; 7 bases fit TRBD1. Germline trimming cut 2 bases from V and 0 bases from J; bases unmatched to any gene: 6. Germline lookup yields CDR1 MGHRA and CDR2 YSYEKL. The CDR3 spans 17 residues. The CDR3 nucleotides read TGCGCCAGCAGCCAACCTAGACAGGGCGCAACTAATGAAAAACTGTTTTTT. Amino acids: CASSQPRQGATNEKLFF.